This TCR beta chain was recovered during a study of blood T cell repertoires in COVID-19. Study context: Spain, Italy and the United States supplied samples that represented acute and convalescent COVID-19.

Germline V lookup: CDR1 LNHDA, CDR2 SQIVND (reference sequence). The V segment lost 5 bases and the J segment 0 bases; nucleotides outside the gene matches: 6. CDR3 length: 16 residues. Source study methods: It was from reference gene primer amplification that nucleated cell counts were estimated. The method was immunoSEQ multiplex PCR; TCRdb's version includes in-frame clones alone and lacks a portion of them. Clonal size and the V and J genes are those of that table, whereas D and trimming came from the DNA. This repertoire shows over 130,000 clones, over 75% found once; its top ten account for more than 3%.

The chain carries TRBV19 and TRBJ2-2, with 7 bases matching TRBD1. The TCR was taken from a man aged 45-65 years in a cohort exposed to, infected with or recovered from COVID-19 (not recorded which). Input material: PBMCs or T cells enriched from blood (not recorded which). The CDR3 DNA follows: TGTGCCAGTAGTCCCCCGGGACAGCCGAACACCGGGGAGCTGTTTTTT. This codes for CASSPPGQPNTGELFF.